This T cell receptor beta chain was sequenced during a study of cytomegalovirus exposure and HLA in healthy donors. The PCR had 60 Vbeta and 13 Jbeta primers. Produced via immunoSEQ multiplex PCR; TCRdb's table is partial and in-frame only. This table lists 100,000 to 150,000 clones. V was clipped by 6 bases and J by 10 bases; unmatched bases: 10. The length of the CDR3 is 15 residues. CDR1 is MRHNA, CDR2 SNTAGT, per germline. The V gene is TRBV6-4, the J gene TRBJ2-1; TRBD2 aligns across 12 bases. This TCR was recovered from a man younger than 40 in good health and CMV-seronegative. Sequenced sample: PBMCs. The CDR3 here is CASRAGLAGSGEQFF. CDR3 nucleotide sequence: TGTGCCAGCAGAGCGGGACTAGCGGGCTCGGGGGAGCAGTTCTTC.